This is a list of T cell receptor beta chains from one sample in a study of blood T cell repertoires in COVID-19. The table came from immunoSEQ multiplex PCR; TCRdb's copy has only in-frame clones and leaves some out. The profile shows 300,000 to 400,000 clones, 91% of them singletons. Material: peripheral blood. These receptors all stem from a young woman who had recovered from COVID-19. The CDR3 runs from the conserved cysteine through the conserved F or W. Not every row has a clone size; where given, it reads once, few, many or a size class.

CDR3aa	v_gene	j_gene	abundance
CASSMGQYYGYTF	TRBV19	TRBJ1-2	few
CATSRAGTGIQETQYF	TRBV15	TRBJ2-5	-
CASSPIASDEQFF	TRBV18	TRBJ2-1	-
CASSIARGPNQPQHF	TRBV19	TRBJ1-5	-
CASSEAASGNTIYF	TRBV10-2	TRBJ1-3	few
CASSYRGLRETQYF	TRBV19	TRBJ2-5	-
CSAAPHWEQFF	TRBV20-1	TRBJ2-1	many
CASSPPTGGYNSPLHF	TRBV18	TRBJ1-6	-
CASSSRKLRGVIAKNIQYF	TRBV18	TRBJ2-4	-
CATSDLSRETQYF	TRBV24-1	TRBJ2-5	-
CASSPDRGNSPLHF	TRBV18	TRBJ1-6	-
CASSRTGGNEKLFF	TRBV19	TRBJ1-4	-
CASSPTLNYGYTF	TRBV12-3/TRBV12-4	TRBJ1-2	-
CASSYRVGETQYF	TRBV12-3/TRBV12-4	TRBJ2-5	-
CASSAQTGWLTNEQFF	TRBV7-9	TRBJ2-1	-
CASSQADRVYGYTF	TRBV4-3	TRBJ1-2	-
CAWRIGRVPYNSPLHF	TRBV30	TRBJ1-6	-
CAISDKTDNTEAFF	TRBV10-3	TRBJ1-1	-
CASSLDLPNEQFF	TRBV7-9	TRBJ2-1	-